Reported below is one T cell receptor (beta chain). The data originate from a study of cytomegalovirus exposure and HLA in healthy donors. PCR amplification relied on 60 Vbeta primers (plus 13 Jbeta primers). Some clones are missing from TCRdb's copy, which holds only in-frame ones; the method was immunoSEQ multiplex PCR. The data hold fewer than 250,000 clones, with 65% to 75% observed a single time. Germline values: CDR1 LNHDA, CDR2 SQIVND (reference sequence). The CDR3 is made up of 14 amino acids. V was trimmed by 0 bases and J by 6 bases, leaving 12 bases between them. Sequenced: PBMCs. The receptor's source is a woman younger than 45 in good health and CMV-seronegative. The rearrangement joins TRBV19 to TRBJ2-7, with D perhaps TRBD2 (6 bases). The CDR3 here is CASSIDDGSGEQYF. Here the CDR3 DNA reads TGTGCCAGTAGTATAGATGACGGGAGTGGCGAGCAGTACTTC.